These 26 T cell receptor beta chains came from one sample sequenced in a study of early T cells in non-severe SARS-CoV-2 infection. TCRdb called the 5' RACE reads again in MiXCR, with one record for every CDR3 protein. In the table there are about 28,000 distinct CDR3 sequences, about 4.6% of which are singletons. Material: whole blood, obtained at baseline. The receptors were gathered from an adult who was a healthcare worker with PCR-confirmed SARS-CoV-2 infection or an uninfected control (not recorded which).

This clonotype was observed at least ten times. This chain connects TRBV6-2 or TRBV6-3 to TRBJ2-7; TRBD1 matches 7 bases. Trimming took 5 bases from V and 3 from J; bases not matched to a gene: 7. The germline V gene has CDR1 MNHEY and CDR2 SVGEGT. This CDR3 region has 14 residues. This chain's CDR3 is CASSTPGTDYEQYF. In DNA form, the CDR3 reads TGTGCCAGCAGTACGCCTGGGACAGACTACGAGCAGTACTTC.

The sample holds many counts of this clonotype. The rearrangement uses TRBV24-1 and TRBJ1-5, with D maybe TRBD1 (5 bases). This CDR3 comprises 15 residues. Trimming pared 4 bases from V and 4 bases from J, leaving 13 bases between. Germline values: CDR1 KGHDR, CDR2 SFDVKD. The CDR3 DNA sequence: TGTGCCACCAGTGACCACGACAGCTTAAATCAGCCCCAGCATTTT. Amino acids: CATSDHDSLNQPQHF.

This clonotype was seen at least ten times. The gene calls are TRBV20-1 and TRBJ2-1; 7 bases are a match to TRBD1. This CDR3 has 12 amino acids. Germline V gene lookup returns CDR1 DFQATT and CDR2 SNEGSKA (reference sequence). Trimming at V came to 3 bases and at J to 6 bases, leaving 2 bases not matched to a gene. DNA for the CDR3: TGCAGTGCTAGTGAGGGGGCCAATGAGCAGTTCTTC. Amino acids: CSASEGANEQFF.

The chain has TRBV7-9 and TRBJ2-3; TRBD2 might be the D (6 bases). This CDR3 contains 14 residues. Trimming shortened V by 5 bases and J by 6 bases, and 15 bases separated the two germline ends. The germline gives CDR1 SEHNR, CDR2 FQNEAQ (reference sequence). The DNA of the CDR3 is TGTGCCAGCAGCCAGACTAGGAACCGCGATACGCAGTATTTT. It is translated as CASSQTRNRDTQYF. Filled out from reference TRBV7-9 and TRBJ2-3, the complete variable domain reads DTGVSQNPRHKITKRGQNVTFRCDPISEHNRLYWYRQTLGQGPEFLTYFQNEAQLEKSRLLSDRFSAERPKGSFSTLEIQRTEQGDSAMYLCASSQTRNRDTQYFGPGTRLTVL.

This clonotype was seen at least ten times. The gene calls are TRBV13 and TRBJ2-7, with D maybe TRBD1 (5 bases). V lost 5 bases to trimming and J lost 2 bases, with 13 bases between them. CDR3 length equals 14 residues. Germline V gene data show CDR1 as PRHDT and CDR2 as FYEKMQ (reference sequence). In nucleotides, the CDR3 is TGTGCCAGCAGCAGGTGGGGCACTCCCTACGAGCAGTACTTC. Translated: CASSRWGTPYEQYF.

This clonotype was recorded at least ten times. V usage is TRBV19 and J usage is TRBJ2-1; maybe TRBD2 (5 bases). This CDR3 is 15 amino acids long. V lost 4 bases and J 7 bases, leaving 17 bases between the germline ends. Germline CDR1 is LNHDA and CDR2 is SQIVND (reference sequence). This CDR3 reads CASSKLLASGNEQFF. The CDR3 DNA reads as TGTGCCAGTAGTAAGCTTCTAGCCTCGGGTAATGAGCAGTTCTTC.

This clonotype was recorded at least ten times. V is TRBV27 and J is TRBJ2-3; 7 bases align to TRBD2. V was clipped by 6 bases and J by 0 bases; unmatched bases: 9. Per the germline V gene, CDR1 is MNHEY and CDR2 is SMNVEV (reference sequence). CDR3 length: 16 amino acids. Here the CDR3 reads CASRRASGISTDTQYF. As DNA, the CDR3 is TGTGCCAGCAGGCGTGCTAGCGGCATCAGCACAGATACGCAGTATTTT.

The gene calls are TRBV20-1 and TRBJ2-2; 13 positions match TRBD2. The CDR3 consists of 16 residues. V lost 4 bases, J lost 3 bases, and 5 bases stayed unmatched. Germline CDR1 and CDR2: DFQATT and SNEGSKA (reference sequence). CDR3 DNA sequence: TGCAGTGCTAAGACTAGCGGGGGGCCCTACACCGGGGAGCTGTTTTTT. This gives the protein CSAKTSGGPYTGELFF.

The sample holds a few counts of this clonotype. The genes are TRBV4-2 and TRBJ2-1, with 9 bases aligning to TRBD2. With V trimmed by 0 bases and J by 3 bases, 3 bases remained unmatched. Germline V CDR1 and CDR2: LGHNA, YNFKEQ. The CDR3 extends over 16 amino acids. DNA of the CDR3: TGTGCCAGCAGCCAAGATTCAGCGGGGGGCTACAATGAGCAGTTCTTC. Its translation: CASSQDSAGGYNEQFF.

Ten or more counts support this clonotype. CDR3 in amino acids: CASSWGQESYNEQFF. The CDR3 DNA sequence: TGTGCCAGCAGCTGGGGACAGGAATCCTACAATGAGCAGTTCTTC. V is TRBV5-6 and J is TRBJ2-1; 8 bases map to TRBD1. The CDR3 contains 15 residues. Per the germline V gene, CDR1 is SGHDT and CDR2 is YYEEEE. J gave up 1 base and V 3 bases, and 3 bases lay outside the gene matches.

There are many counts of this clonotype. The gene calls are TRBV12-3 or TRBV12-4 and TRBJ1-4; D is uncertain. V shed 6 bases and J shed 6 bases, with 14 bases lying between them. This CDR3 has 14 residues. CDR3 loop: CASSSDKFYEKLFF. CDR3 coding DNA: TGTGCCAGCAGCTCAGACAAGTTCTATGAAAAACTGTTTTTT.

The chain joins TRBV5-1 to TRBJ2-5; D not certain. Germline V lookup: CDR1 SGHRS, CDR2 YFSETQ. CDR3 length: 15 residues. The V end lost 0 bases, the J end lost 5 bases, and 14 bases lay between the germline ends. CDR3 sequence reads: CASSLVPDPMETQYF. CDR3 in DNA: TGCGCCAGCAGCTTGGTGCCGGACCCAATGGAGACCCAGTACTTC.

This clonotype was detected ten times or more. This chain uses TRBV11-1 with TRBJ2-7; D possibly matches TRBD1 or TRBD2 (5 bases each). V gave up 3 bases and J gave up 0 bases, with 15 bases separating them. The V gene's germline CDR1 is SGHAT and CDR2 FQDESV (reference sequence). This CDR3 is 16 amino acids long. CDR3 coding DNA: TGTGCCAGCAGCTTCCATCCGGGACGGAGCTCCTACGAGCAGTACTTC. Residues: CASSFHPGRSSYEQYF.

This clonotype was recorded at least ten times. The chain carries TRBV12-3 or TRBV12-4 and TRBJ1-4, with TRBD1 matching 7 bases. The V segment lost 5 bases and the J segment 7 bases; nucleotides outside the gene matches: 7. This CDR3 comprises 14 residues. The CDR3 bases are TGTGCCAGCAGTGACAGGGCCGGGGGTGAAAAACTGTTTTTT. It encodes CASSDRAGGEKLFF.

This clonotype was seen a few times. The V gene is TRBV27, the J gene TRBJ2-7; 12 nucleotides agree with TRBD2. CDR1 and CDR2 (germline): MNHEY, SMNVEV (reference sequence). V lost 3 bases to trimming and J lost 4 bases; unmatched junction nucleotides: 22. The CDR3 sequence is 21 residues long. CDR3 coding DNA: TGTGCCAGCAGTTTCAGGGGGGCCCATGGGGACTTAACTAGCGGGAGGTACGAGCAGTACTTC. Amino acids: CASSFRGAHGDLTSGRYEQYF.

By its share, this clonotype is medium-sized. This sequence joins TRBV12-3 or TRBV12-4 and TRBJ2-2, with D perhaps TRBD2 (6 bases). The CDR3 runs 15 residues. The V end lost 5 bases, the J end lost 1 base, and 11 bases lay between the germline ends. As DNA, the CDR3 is TGTGCCAGCAGTCGGACGCGGGGGAACACCGGGGAGCTGTTTTTT. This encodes CASSRTRGNTGELFF.

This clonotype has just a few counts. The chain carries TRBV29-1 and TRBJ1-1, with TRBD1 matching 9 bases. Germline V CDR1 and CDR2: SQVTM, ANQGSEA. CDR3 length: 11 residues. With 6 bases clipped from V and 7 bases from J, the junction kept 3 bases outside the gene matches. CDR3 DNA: TGCAGCGTCGACAGGGGGAGTGAAGCTTTCTTT. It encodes CSVDRGSEAFF.

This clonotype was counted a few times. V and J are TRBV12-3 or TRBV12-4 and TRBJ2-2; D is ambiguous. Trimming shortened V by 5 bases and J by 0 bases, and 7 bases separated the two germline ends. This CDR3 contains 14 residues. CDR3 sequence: CASSRAANTGELFF. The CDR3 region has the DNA TGTGCCAGCAGTCGGGCCGCGAACACCGGGGAGCTGTTTTTT.

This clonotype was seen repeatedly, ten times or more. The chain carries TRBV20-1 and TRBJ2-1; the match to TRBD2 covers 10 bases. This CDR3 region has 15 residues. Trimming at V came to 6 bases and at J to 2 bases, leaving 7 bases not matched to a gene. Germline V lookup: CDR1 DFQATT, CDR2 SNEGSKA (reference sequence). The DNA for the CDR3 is TGCAGTGCAACAAGCGGGAGGGACCCCTACAATGAGCAGTTCTTC. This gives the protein CSATSGRDPYNEQFF.

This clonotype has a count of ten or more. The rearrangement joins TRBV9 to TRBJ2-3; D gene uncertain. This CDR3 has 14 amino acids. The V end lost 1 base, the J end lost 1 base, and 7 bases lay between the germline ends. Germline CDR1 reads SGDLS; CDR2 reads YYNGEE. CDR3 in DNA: TGTGCCAGCAGCGTATTGGACCGCACAGATACGCAGTATTTT. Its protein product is CASSVLDRTDTQYF.

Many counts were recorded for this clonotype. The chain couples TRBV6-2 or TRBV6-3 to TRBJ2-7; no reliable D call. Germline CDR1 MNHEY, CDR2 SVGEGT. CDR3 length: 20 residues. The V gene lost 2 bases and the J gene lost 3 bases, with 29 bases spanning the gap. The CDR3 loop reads CASSYPYPEARRELDYEQYF. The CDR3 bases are TGTGCCAGCAGTTACCCCTATCCTGAGGCGAGGAGAGAATTGGACTACGAGCAGTACTTC.

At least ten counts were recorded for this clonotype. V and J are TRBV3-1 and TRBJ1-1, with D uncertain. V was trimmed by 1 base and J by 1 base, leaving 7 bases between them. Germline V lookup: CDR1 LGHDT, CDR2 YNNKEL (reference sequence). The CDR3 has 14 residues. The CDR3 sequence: CASSQGSANTEAFF. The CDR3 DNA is TGTGCCAGCAGCCAAGGTTCCGCGAACACTGAAGCTTTCTTT.

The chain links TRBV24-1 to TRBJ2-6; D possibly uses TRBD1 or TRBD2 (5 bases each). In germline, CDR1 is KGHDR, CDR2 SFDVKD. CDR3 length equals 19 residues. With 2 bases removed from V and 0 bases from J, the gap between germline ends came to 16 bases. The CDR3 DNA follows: TGTGCCACCAGTGATTCCCCCGGGACGGCGAGCTCTGGGGCCAACGTCCTGACTTTC. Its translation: CATSDSPGTASSGANVLTF.

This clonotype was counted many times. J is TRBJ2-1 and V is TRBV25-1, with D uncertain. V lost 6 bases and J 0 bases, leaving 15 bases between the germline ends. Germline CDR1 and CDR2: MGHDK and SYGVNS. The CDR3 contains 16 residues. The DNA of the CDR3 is TGTGCCAGCAGGGCTCCAAAGGCCGGCTCCTACAATGAGCAGTTCTTC. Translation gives CASRAPKAGSYNEQFF.

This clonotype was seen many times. For the CDR3, the DNA is TGCAGCGGAGCCCCGGGGGGCACTGAAGCTTTCTTT. Its protein product is CSGAPGGTEAFF. This sequence joins TRBV29-1 and TRBJ1-1; D possibly corresponds to TRBD1 (5 bases). V shed 7 bases and J shed 4 bases, with 13 bases lying between them. The CDR3 has 12 residues. CDR1 is SQVTM and CDR2 is ANQGSEA in the germline V gene.

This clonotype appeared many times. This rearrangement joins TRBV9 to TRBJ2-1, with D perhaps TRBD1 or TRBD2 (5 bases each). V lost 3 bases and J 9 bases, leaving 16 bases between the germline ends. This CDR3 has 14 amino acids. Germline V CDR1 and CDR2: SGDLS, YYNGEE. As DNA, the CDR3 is TGTGCCAGCAGCGCGAGGGGTAGACGTGGTGAGCAGTTCTTC. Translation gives CASSARGRRGEQFF.